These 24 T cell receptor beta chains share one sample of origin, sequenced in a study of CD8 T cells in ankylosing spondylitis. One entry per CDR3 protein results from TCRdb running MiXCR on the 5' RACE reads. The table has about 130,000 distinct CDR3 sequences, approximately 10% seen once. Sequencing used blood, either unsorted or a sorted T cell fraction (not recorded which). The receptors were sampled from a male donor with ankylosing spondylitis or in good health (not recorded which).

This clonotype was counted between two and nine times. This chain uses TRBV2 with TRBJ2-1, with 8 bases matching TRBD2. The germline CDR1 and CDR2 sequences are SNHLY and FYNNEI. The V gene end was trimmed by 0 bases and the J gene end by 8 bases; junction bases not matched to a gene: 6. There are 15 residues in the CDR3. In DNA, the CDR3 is TGTGCCAGCAGTGAAGCTTCTAGCGGGTGGGATGAGCAGTTCTTC. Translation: CASSEASSGWDEQFF.

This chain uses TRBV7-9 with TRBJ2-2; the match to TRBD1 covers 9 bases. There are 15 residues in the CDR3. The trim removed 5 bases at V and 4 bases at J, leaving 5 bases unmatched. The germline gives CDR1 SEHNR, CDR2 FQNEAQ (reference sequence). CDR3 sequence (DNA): TGTGCCAGCAGCGGAGGGGACAGGGTCACCGGGGAGCTGTTTTTT. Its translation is CASSGGDRVTGELFF.

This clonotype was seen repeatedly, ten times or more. The CDR3 coding sequence is TGTGCCAGCAGTTCATGGGAGGGAGGGACCGGGGAGCTGTTTTTT. This codes for CASSSWEGGTGELFF. The chain is built from TRBV27 and TRBJ2-2; TRBD2 matches at 7 bases. The CDR3 runs to 15 residues. The germline gives CDR1 MNHEY, CDR2 SMNVEV (reference sequence). Losses at the gene ends were 4 bases for V and 5 bases for J; bases not matched to a gene: 7.

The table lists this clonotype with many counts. In DNA form, the CDR3 reads TGTGCCAGCAGCGGCACCGAAGGATCGGGAAACACCATATATTTT. This sequence encodes CASSGTEGSGNTIYF. This sequence joins TRBV7-9 and TRBJ1-3; no firm D call. Per germline, CDR1 SEHNR and CDR2 FQNEAQ (reference sequence). The CDR3 extends over 15 amino acids. V dropped 5 bases and J dropped 4 bases, with 15 bases sitting between them.

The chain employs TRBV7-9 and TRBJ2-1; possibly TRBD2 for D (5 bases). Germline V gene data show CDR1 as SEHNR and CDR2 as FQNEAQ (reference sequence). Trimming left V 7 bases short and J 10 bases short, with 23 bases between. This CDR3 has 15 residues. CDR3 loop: CASILFSSSLSEQFF. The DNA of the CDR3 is TGTGCCAGCATCCTCTTTTCGTCTAGCTTATCCGAGCAGTTCTTC. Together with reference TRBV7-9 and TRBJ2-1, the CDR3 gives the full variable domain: DTGVSQNPRHKITKRGQNVTFRCDPISEHNRLYWYRQTLGQGPEFLTYFQNEAQLEKSRLLSDRFSAERPKGSFSTLEIQRTEQGDSAMYLCASILFSSSLSEQFFGPGTRLTVL.

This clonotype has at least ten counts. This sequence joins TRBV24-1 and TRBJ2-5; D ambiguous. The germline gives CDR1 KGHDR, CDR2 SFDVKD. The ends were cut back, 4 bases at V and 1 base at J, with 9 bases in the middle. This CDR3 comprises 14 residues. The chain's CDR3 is CATSETNGQETQYF. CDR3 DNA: TGTGCCACCAGTGAAACAAATGGCCAAGAGACCCAGTACTTC.

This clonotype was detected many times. CDR3 DNA: TGTGCCAGCAGCCTAGCGGGAGTCATACAGACCCAGTACTTC. It encodes CASSLAGVIQTQYF. This rearrangement joins TRBV6-2 or TRBV6-3 to TRBJ2-5; 10 nucleotides agree with TRBD2. This CDR3 has 14 residues. Germline CDR1 is MNHEY and CDR2 is SVGEGT. The J segment lost 6 bases and the V segment lost 6 bases, leaving 7 bases of the junction unmatched.

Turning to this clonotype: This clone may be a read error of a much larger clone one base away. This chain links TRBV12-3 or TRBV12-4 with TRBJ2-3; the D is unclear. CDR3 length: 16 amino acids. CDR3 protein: CVSSLFGRRVTDTQYF. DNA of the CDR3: TGTGTCAGCAGTTTATTTGGCAGACGTGTTACAGATACGCAGTATTTT.

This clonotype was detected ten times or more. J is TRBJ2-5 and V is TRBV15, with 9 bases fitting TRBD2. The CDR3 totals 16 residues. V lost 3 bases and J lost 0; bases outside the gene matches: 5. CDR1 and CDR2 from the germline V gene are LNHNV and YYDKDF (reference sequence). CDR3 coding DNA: TGTGCCACCAGCAGGACTAGCGGAGTGTACCAAGAGACCCAGTACTTC. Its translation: CATSRTSGVYQETQYF. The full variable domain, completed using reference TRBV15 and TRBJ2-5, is DAMVIQNPRYQVTQFGKPVTLSCSQTLNHNVMYWYQQKSSQAPKLLFHYYDKDFNNEADTPDNFQSRRPNTSFCFLDIRSPGLGDTAMYLCATSRTSGVYQETQYFGPGTRLLVL.

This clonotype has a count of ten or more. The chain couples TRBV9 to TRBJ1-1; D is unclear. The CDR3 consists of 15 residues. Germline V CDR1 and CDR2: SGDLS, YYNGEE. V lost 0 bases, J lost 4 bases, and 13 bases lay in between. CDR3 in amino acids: CASSVDAGKGTEAFF. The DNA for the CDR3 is TGTGCCAGCAGCGTAGATGCTGGAAAGGGCACTGAAGCTTTCTTT.

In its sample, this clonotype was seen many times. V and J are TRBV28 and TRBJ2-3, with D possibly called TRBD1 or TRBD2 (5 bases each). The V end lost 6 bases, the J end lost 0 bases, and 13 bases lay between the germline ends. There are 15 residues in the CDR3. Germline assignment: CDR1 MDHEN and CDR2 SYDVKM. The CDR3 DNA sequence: TGTGCCAGCAGCCCCCGGGACCATAGCACAGATACGCAGTATTTT. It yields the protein CASSPRDHSTDTQYF.

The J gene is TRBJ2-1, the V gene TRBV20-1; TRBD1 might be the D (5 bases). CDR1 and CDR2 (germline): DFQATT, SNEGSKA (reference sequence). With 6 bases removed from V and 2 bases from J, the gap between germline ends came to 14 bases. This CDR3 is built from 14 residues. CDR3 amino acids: CSARRQLTYNEQFF. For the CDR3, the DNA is TGCAGTGCCCGACGACAGTTAACCTACAATGAGCAGTTCTTC.

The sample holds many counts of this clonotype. The CDR3 here is CASSLAGGQNIQYF. The CDR3, as DNA: TGTGCCAGCAGCTTAGCAGGGGGCCAAAACATTCAGTACTTC. V gene TRBV7-9 combines with J gene TRBJ2-4; 7 bases agree with TRBD1. The ends lost 0 bases at V and 5 bases at J; junction bases unmatched: 1. This CDR3 has 14 residues. Germline-derived CDR1 and CDR2 are SEHNR and FQNEAQ (reference sequence).

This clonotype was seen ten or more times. CDR3 sequence reads: CSAYGLVGGELFF. The CDR3 nucleotides are TGCAGTGCTTACGGACTAGTTGGGGGGGAGCTGTTTTTT. The chain has TRBV20-1 and TRBJ2-2, with 7 bases fitting TRBD2. Germline assignment: CDR1 DFQATT and CDR2 SNEGSKA (reference sequence). Germline trimming cut 5 bases from V and 8 bases from J; bases unmatched to any gene: 8. The CDR3 has 13 residues.

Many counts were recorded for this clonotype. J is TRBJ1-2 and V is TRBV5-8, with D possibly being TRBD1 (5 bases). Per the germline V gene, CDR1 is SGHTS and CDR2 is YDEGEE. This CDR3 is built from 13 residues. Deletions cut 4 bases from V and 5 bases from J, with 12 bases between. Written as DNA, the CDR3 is TGTGCCAGCAGCCCCGACAGCAAGTATGGCTACACCTTC. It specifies CASSPDSKYGYTF.

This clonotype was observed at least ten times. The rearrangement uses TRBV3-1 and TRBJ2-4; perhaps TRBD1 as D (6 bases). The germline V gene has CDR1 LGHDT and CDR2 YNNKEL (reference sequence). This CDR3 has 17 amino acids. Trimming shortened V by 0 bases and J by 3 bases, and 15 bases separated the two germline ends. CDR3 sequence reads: CASSQDFVWGHKNIQYF. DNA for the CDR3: TGTGCCAGCAGCCAAGATTTTGTGTGGGGGCACAAAAACATTCAGTACTTC.

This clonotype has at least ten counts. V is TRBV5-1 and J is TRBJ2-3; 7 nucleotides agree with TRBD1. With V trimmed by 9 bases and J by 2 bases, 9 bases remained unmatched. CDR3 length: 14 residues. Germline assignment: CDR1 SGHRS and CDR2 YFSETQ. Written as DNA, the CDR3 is TGCGCCACCTATTCGGGACAGTTCACAGATACGCAGTATTTT. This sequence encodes CATYSGQFTDTQYF.

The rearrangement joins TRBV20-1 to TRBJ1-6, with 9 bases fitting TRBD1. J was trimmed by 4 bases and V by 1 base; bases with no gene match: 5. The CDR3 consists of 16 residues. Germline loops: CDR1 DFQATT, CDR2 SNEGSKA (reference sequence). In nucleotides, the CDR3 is TGCAGTGCTAGAGTTACAGGGGGCATTTATAATTCACCCCTCCACTTT. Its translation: CSARVTGGIYNSPLHF.

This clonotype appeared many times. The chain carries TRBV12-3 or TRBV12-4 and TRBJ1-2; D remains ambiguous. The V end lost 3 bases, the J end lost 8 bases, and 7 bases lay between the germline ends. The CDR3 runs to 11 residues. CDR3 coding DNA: TGTGCCAGCAGTTTGGGAGAAGGCTACACCTTC. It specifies CASSLGEGYTF.

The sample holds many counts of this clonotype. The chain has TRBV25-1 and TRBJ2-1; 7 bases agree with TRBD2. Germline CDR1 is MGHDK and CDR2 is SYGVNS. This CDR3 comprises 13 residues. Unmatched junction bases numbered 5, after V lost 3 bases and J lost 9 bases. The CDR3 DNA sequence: TGTGCCAGCAGTGAGACTAGCATCGGTGAGCAGTTCTTC. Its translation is CASSETSIGEQFF.

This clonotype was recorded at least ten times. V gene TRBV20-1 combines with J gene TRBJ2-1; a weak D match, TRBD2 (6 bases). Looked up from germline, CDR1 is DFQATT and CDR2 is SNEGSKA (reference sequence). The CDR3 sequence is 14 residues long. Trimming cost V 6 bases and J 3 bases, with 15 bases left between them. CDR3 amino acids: CSAPPRTIYNEQFF. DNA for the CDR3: TGCAGTGCCCCGCCCAGGACTATCTACAATGAGCAGTTCTTC.

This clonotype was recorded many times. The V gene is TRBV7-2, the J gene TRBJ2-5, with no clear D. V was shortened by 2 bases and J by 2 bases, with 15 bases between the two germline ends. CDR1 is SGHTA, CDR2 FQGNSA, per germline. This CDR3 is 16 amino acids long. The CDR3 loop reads CASSLPPGGLQETQYF. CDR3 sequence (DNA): TGTGCCAGCAGCTTACCACCCGGCGGTCTTCAAGAGACCCAGTACTTC.

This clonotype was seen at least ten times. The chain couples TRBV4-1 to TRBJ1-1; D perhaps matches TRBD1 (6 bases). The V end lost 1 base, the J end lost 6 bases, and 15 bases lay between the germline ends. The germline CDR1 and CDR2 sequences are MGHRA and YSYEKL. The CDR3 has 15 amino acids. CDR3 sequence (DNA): TGCGCCAGCAGCCAAGTTTTGGGGGCGCTTGCTGAAGCTTTCTTT. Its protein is CASSQVLGALAEAFF.

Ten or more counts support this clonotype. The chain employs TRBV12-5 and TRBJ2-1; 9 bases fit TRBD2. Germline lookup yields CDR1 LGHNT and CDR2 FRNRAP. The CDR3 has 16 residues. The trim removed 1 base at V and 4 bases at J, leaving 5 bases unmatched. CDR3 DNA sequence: TGTGCTAGTGGTTTGGGGCGGGAGGGCCAGTACAATGAGCAGTTCTTC. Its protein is CASGLGREGQYNEQFF.